This T cell receptor (beta chain) was sequenced in a study of T cells in Graves' hyperthyroidism and ophthalmopathy. Trimming cost V 10 bases and J 7 bases; bases outside gene matches: 15. Germline CDR1 reads ENHRY; CDR2 reads SYGVKD. CDR3 size: 14 residues. Regions amplified from RNA transcripts were the TCR beta CDR3 regions. Researchers ran a first-round RT-PCR on the TCR CDR3 using the HTBI primer set. TCRdb reprocessed the multiplex PCR reads via MiXCR and lists one record per CDR3 protein. The table has about 680,000 distinct CDR3 sequences, approximately 36% seen once. The chain has TRBV10-3 and TRBJ1-2; 7 bases are a match to TRBD1. This sequence originates from a woman aged 40 to 49 with Graves' hyperthyroidism. Sequenced input: blood. For the CDR3, the DNA is TGTGCCACCGAAGGGGACAGTCCCGTGTCTGGCTACACCTTC. This codes for CATEGDSPVSGYTF.